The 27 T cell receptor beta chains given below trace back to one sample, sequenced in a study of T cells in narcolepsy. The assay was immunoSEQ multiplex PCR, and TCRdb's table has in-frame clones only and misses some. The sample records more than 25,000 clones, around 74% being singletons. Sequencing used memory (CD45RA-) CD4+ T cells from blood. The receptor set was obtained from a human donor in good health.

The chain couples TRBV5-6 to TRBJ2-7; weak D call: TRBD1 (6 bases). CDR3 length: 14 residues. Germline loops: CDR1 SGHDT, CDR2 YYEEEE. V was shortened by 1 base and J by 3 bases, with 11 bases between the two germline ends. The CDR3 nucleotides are TGTGCCAGCAGCTTGACCGGACAGTTCTACGAGCAGTACTTC. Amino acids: CASSLTGQFYEQYF.

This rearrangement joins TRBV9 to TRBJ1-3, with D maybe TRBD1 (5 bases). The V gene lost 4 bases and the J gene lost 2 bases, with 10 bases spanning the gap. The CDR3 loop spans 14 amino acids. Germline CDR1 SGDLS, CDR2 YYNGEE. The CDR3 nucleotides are TGTGCCAGCAGCTACGGGGACGCTGGAAACACCATATATTTT. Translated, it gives CASSYGDAGNTIYF. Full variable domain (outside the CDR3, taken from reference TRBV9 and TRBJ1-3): DSGVTQTPKHLITATGQRVTLRCSPRSGDLSVYWYQQSLDQGLQFLIQYYNGEERAKGNILERFSAQQFPDLHSELNLSSLELGDSALYFCASSYGDAGNTIYFGEGSWLTVV.

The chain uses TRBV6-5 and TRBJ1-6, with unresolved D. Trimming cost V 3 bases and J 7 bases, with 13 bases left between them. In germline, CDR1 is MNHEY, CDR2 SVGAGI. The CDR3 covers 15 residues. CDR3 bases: TGTGCCAGCAGTTATGCCGGGTTTACGAATTCACCCCTCCACTTT. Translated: CASSYAGFTNSPLHF.

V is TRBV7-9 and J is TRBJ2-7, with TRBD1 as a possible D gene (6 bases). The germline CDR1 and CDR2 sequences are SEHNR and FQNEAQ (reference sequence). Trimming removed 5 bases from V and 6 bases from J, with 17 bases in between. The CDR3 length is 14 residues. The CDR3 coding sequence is TGTGCCAGCAGCCTAAACAACAGGGTCGGCGAGCAGTACTTC. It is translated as CASSLNNRVGEQYF.

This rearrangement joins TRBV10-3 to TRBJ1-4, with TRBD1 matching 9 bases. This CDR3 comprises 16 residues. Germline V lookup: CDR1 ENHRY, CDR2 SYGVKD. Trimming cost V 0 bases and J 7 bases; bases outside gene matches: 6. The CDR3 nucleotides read TGTGCCATCAGTGAGTCGAGGGGACAGGGCCCTGAAAAACTGTTTTTT. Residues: CAISESRGQGPEKLFF.

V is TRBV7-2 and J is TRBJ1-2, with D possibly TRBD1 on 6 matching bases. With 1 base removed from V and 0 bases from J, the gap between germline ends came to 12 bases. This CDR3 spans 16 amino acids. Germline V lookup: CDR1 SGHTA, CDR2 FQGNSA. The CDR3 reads CASSLDLGGSNYGYTF. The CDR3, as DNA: TGTGCCAGCAGCTTAGACTTAGGGGGTTCTAACTATGGCTACACCTTC.

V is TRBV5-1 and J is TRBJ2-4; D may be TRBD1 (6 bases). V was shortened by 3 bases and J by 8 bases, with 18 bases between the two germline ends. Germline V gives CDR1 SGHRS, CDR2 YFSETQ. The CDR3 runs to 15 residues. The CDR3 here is CASSYPTGSGDIQYF. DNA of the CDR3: TGCGCCAGCAGCTATCCGACAGGCTCGGGCGACATTCAGTACTTC. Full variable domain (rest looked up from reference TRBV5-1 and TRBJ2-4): KAGVTQTPRYLIKTRGQQVTLSCSPISGHRSVSWYQQTPGQGLQFLFEYFSETQRNKGNFPGRFSGRQFSNSRSEMNVSTLELGDSALYLCASSYPTGSGDIQYFGAGTRLSVL.

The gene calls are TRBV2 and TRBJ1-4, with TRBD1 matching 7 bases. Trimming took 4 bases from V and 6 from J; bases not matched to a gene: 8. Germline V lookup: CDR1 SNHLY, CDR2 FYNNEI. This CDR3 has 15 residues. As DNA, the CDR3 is TGTGCCAGCAGTGGTCCCGGGACAGATTATGAAAAACTGTTTTTT. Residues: CASSGPGTDYEKLFF.

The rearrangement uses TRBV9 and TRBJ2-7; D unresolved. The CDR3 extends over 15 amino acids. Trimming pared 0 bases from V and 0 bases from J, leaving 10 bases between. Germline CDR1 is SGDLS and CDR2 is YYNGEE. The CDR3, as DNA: TGTGCCAGCAGCGTAGGGCGCCTCAGCTCCTACGAGCAGTACTTC. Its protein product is CASSVGRLSSYEQYF.

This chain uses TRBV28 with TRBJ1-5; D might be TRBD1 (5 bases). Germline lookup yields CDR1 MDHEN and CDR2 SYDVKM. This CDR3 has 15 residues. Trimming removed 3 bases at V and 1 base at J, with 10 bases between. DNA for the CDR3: TGTGCCAGCAGTTTTTATGGGGGGAGCAATCAGCCCCAGCATTTT. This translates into CASSFYGGSNQPQHF.

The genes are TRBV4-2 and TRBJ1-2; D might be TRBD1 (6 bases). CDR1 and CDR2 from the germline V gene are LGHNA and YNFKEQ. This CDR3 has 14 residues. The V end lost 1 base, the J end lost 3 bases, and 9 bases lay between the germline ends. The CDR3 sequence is CASSQGTVDYGYTF. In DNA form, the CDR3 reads TGTGCCAGCAGCCAAGGGACAGTCGACTATGGCTACACCTTC.

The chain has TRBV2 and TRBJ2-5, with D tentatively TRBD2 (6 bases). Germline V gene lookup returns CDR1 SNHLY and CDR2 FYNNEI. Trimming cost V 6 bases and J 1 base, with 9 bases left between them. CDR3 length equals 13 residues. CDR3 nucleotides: TGTGCCAGCAGCAATAGCGGCCAAGAGACCCAGTACTTC. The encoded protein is CASSNSGQETQYF.

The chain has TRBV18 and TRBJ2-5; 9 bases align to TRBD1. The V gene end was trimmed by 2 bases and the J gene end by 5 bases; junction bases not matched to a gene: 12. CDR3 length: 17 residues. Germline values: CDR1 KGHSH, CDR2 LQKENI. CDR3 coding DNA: TGTGCCAGCTCACCAAAGAACCGGACAGGGGTGTTTGAGACCCAGTACTTC. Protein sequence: CASSPKNRTGVFETQYF.

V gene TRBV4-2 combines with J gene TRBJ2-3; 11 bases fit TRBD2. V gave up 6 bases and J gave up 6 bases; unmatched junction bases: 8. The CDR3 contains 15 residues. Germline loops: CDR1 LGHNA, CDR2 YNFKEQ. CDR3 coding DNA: TGTGCCAGCAGGAGTAGCGGGGGGGTTTTGGATACGCAGTATTTT. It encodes CASRSSGGVLDTQYF.

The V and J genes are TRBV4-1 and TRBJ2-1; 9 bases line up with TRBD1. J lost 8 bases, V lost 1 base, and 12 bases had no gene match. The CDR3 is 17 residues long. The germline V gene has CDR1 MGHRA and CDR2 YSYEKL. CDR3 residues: CASSQGRSGTGMDEQFF. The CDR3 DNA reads TGCGCCAGCAGCCAAGGGAGGTCCGGGACAGGGATGGATGAGCAGTTCTTC.

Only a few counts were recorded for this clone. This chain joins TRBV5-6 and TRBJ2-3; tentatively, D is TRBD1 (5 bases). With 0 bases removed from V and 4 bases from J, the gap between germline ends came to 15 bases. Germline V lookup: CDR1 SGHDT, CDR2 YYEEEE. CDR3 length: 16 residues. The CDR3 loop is CASSLVSGYNADTQYF. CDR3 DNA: TGTGCCAGCAGCTTGGTTTCAGGGTATAATGCAGATACGCAGTATTTT.

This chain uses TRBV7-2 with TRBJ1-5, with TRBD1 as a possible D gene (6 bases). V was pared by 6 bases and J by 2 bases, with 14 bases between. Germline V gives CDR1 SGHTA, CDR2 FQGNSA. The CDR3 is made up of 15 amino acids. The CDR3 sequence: CASRPSTGGNQPQHF. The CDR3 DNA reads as TGTGCCAGCAGACCTTCGACAGGCGGCAATCAGCCCCAGCATTTT.

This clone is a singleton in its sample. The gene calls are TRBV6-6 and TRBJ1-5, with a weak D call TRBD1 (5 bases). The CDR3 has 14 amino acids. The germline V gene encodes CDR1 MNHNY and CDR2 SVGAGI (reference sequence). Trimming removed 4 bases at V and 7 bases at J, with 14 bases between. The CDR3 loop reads CASSSVREGQPQHF. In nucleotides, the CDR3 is TGTGCCAGCAGTTCCGTAAGGGAGGGGCAGCCCCAGCATTTT.

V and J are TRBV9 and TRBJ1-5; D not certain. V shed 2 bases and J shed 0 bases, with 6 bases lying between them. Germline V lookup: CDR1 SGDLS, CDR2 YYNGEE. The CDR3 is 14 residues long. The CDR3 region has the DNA TGTGCCAGCAGCGTTTGTTATAGCAATCAGCCCCAGCATTTT. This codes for CASSVCYSNQPQHF.

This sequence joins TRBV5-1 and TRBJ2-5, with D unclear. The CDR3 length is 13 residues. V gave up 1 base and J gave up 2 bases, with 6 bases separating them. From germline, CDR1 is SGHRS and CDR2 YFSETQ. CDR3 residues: CASSLYRQETQYF. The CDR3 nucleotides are TGCGCCAGCAGCTTGTACCGACAAGAGACCCAGTACTTC.

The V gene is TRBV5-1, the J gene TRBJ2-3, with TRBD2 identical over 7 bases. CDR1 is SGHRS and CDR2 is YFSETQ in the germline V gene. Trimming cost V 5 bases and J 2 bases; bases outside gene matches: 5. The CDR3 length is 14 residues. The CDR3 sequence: CASRSRGDTDTQYF. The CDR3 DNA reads TGCGCCAGCAGGAGCCGGGGGGACACAGATACGCAGTATTTT.

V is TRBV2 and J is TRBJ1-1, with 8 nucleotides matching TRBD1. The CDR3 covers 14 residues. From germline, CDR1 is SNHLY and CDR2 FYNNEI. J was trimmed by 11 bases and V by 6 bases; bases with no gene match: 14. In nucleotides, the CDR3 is TGTGCCAGCAGCCCAACCCAGGGGGCGTCGGGCGCTTTCTTT. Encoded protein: CASSPTQGASGAFF.

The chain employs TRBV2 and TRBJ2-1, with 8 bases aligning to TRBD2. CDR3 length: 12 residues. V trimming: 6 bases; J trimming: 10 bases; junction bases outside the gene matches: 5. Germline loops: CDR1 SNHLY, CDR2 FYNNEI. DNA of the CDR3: TGTGCCAGCAGATTAACTAGCGGAGAGCAGTTCTTC. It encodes CASRLTSGEQFF.

CDR3 nucleotides: TGTGCCAGCAGGCCCGACAGCCCCACATACGAGCAGTACTTC. It specifies CASRPDSPTYEQYF. V and J are TRBV6-5 and TRBJ2-7; D is perhaps TRBD1 (5 bases). Germline CDR1 is MNHEY and CDR2 is SVGAGI. Trimming removed 6 bases from V and 4 bases from J, with 16 bases in between. This CDR3 contains 14 residues.

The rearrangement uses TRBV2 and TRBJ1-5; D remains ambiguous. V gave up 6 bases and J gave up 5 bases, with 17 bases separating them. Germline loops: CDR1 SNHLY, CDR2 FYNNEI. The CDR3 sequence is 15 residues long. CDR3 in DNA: TGTGCCAGCAGGGCAGACGCCCAGGACTATCAGCCCCAGCATTTT. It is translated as CASRADAQDYQPQHF. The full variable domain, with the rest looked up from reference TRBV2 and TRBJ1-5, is EPEVTQTPSHQVTQMGQEVILRCVPISNHLYFYWYRQILGQKVEFLVSFYNNEISEKSEIFDDQFSVERPDGSNFTLKIRSTKLEDSAMYFCASRADAQDYQPQHFGDGTRLSIL.

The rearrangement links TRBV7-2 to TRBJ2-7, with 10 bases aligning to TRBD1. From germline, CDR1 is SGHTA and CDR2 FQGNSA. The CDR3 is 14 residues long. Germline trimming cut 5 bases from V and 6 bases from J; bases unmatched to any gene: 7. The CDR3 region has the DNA TGTGCCAGCAGCCCGAGACAGGGGGCGATCGAGCAGTACTTC. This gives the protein CASSPRQGAIEQYF.

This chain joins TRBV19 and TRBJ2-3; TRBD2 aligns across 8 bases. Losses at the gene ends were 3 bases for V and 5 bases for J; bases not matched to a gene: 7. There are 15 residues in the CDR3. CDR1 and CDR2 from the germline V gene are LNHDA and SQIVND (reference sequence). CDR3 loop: CASSIRVGGEDTQYF. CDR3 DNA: TGTGCCAGTAGTATCCGAGTCGGGGGGGAAGATACGCAGTATTTT. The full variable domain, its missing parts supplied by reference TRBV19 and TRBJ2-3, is DGGITQSPKYLFRKEGQNVTLSCEQNLNHDAMYWYRQDPGQGLRLIYYSQIVNDFQKGDIAEGYSVSREKKESFPLTVTSAQKNPTAFYLCASSIRVGGEDTQYFGPGTRLTVL.